A single sample gave rise to the 26 T cell receptor beta chains below, sequenced in a study of long-term antiretroviral therapy in people with HIV. The run of the v3.0 immunoSEQ assay was at survey level. Generated by immunoSEQ multiplex PCR, the TCRdb table keeps only in-frame clones and is missing some. Counted here are around 20,000 clones, roughly 84% occurring once; the ten biggest clones make up around 8.6%. Sequencing was performed on unsorted PBMCs, taken 0.2 years before starting antiretroviral therapy. These receptors were taken from a man younger than 35 with HIV.

The chain combines TRBV9 with TRBJ2-5; maybe TRBD2 (6 bases). Germline CDR1 and CDR2: SGDLS and YYNGEE. V shed 4 bases and J shed 5 bases, with 12 bases lying between them. This CDR3 contains 13 residues. CDR3 loop: CASSPRGGETQYF. Here the CDR3 DNA reads TGTGCCAGCAGCCCACGAGGAGGGGAGACCCAGTACTTC.

CDR3: CASSVAGGGYNEQFF. In nucleotides, the CDR3 is TGTGCCAGCAGCGTAGCGGGGGGGGGCTACAATGAGCAGTTCTTC. The rearrangement uses TRBV9 and TRBJ2-1; TRBD2 matches 8 bases. The CDR3 length is 15 residues. The junction had 2 bases not matched to a gene; V was cut back by 0 bases and J by 3 bases. Per germline, CDR1 SGDLS and CDR2 YYNGEE.

The V and J genes are TRBV7-2 and TRBJ2-1; D is unclear. The V end lost 0 bases, the J end lost 6 bases, and 3 bases lay between the germline ends. This CDR3 region has 12 residues. CDR1 is SGHTA, CDR2 FQGNSA, per germline. The CDR3 coding sequence is TGTGCCAGCAGCTTAGCGCGCAATGAGCAGTTCTTC. Its translation: CASSLARNEQFF.

This clone was detected once. The chain joins TRBV29-1 to TRBJ2-1; D is unresolved. Per germline, CDR1 SQVTM and CDR2 ANQGSEA. V was clipped by 5 bases and J by 7 bases, with 6 bases between them. This CDR3 contains 10 residues. This CDR3 reads CSVTENEQFF. The CDR3 DNA is TGCAGCGTTACAGAAAATGAGCAGTTCTTC.

The chain recombines TRBV13 with TRBJ2-7; D possibly corresponds to TRBD2 (5 bases). This CDR3 is built from 13 residues. CDR1 and CDR2 from the germline V gene are PRHDT and FYEKMQ (reference sequence). V lost 0 bases to trimming and J lost 5 bases, with 8 bases between them. The CDR3 reads CASSLGGRDEQYF. The CDR3 DNA reads as TGTGCCAGCAGCTTAGGCGGGCGGGACGAGCAGTACTTC.

The V call is TRBV27, the J call TRBJ2-1; maybe TRBD1 (6 bases). CDR1 is MNHEY and CDR2 is SMNVEV in the germline V gene (reference sequence). Trimming stripped 2 bases from V and 2 bases from J, with 10 bases between. The CDR3 is 15 residues long. The CDR3 DNA reads TGTGCCAGCAGTTTAGGGACACTTGCCTACAATGAGCAGTTCTTC. Its translation: CASSLGTLAYNEQFF.

CDR3 residues: CASSDGVSYLATDTQYF. The CDR3 DNA is TGTGCCAGCAGTGATGGCGTCAGCTACCTTGCAACAGATACGCAGTATTTT. The V and J genes are TRBV6-1 and TRBJ2-3; D is uncertain. With 3 bases removed from V and 3 bases from J, the gap between germline ends came to 19 bases. Germline lookup yields CDR1 MNHNS and CDR2 SASEGT. The CDR3 covers 17 residues.

The chain recombines TRBV19 with TRBJ2-1, with D perhaps assigned TRBD1 or TRBD2 (5 bases each). Germline CDR1 is LNHDA and CDR2 is SQIVND (reference sequence). The CDR3 sequence is 15 residues long. V shed 7 bases and J shed 5 bases, with 18 bases lying between them. Written as DNA, the CDR3 is TGTGCCAGTAATAGGGACGGCGTGGGGGACAATGAGCAGTTCTTC. The encoded protein is CASNRDGVGDNEQFF.

The chain combines TRBV29-1 with TRBJ2-3; no firm D call. Germline CDR1 is SQVTM and CDR2 is ANQGSEA. The V gene lost 3 bases and the J gene lost 5 bases, with 6 bases spanning the gap. This CDR3 comprises 11 residues. The CDR3 DNA sequence: TGCAGCGTTGAGGCGGAAGATACGCAGTATTTT. This codes for CSVEAEDTQYF.

The chain employs TRBV18 and TRBJ2-5, with 7 bases lining up with TRBD1. The J call could be wrong; TRBJ2-7 is a better fit for the DNA end. Germline V CDR1 and CDR2: KGHSH, LQKENI. CDR3 length: 14 amino acids. The CDR3 coding sequence is TGTGCCAGCTCACCACCCTGGGACAGCTACGAGCAGTACTTC. Its translation: CASSPPWDSYEQYF.

In this sample, this clone turned up once. The chain combines TRBV2 with TRBJ2-5; 7 positions match TRBD2. The CDR3 spans 16 residues. V shed 4 bases, J shed 3 bases, and the junction held 11 bases outside the gene matches. Germline CDR1 SNHLY, CDR2 FYNNEI. The CDR3 reads CASSAWGRVHEETQYF. In DNA form, the CDR3 reads TGTGCCAGCAGTGCGTGGGGGAGGGTCCACGAAGAGACCCAGTACTTC.

This chain links TRBV7-9 with TRBJ2-6; D call uncertain. V was pared by 3 bases and J by 12 bases, with 6 bases between. Germline V gene data show CDR1 as SEHNR and CDR2 as FQNEAQ (reference sequence). There are 11 residues in the CDR3. CDR3 residues: CASSFSPVLTF. The CDR3, as DNA: TGTGCCAGCAGCTTTTCCCCCGTCCTGACTTTC.

CDR3 nucleotides: TGTGCCAGCAAGGAAGTCAGGACAGGACTAGCGGGGGGCAATGAGCAGTTCTTC. Residues: CASKEVRTGLAGGNEQFF. The chain couples TRBV2 to TRBJ2-1; 14 bases align to TRBD2. The CDR3 spans 18 residues. V was clipped by 7 bases and J by 6 bases; unmatched bases: 14. Per the germline V gene, CDR1 is SNHLY and CDR2 is FYNNEI.

The chain joins TRBV28 to TRBJ2-5, with 9 nucleotides matching TRBD1. The CDR3 covers 17 residues. V shed 3 bases and J 6 bases; nucleotides not matched to a gene: 14. The germline CDR1 and CDR2 sequences are MDHEN and SYDVKM. CDR3 in amino acids: CASSLVLGTGPGKTQYF. Here the CDR3 DNA reads TGTGCCAGCAGTTTGGTCTTAGGGACAGGGCCGGGGAAGACCCAGTACTTC. The full variable domain, in which reference TRBV28 and TRBJ2-5 provide the parts outside the CDR3, is DVKVTQSSRYLVKRTGEKVFLECVQDMDHENMFWYRQDPGLGLRLIYFSYDVKMKEKGDIPEGYSVSREKKERFSLILESASTNQTSMYLCASSLVLGTGPGKTQYFGPGTRLLVL.

This sequence joins TRBV5-5 and TRBJ2-7; D uncertain. V was clipped by 4 bases and J by 2 bases, with 10 bases between them. CDR1 is SGHKS, CDR2 YYEKEE, per germline (reference sequence). CDR3 size: 13 residues. The CDR3 nucleotides read TGTGCCAGCAGCGCCGGAGTGGCCTACGAGCAGTACTTC. This encodes CASSAGVAYEQYF.

This clone was seen only a few times. V gene TRBV4-2 combines with J gene TRBJ1-6, with unresolved D. This CDR3 has 16 amino acids. Germline V gene sequence: CDR1 LGHNA, CDR2 YNFKEQ. V gave up 4 bases and J gave up 7 bases, with 17 bases separating them. Written as DNA, the CDR3 is TGTGCCAGCAGCCCAACGTTGGCAGTTTACAATTCACCCCTCCACTTT. Residues: CASSPTLAVYNSPLHF.

The chain's CDR3 is CASKAPRGTHSPLHF. For the CDR3, the DNA is TGTGCCAGCAAGGCCCCCCGGGGAACTCATTCACCCCTCCACTTT. J is TRBJ1-6 and V is TRBV6-5; D gene uncertain. Trimming shortened V by 7 bases and J by 8 bases, and 18 bases separated the two germline ends. The CDR3 loop spans 15 amino acids. CDR1 is MNHEY and CDR2 is SVGAGI in the germline V gene.

The J gene is TRBJ1-5, the V gene TRBV7-6, with D possibly TRBD1 on 6 matching bases. V was trimmed by 1 base and J by 0 bases, leaving 16 bases between them. Germline V gene data show CDR1 as SGHVS and CDR2 as FNYEAQ. The CDR3 extends over 18 amino acids. In DNA form, the CDR3 reads TGTGCCAGCAGCTTAGTTCCCCTGCGACAGGCTAGCAATCAGCCCCAGCATTTT. Translated, it gives CASSLVPLRQASNQPQHF.

This chain links TRBV29-1 with TRBJ2-7; 8 bases map to TRBD1. V lost 7 bases to trimming and J lost 0 bases; unmatched junction nucleotides: 5. The germline CDR1 and CDR2 sequences are SQVTM and ANQGSEA. The CDR3 totals 13 residues. CDR3 DNA sequence: TGCAGCGCAGGACAGGGCCCCTCCTACGAGCAGTACTTC. Encoded protein: CSAGQGPSYEQYF.

V gene TRBV4-3 combines with J gene TRBJ1-1, with D uncertain. This CDR3 spans 17 amino acids. CDR1 and CDR2 from the germline V gene are LGHNA and YSLEER. V gave up 0 bases and J gave up 2 bases, with 16 bases separating them. The CDR3 sequence is CASSQDQLRSGNTEAFF. CDR3 sequence (DNA): TGCGCCAGCAGCCAAGATCAACTCAGATCGGGTAACACTGAAGCTTTCTTT.

The rearrangement joins TRBV19 to TRBJ2-7, with TRBD1 as a possible D gene (5 bases). The germline V gene has CDR1 LNHDA and CDR2 SQIVND (reference sequence). Trimming took 3 bases from V and 2 from J, leaving 11 bases between them. This CDR3 region has 14 residues. The CDR3 sequence is CASSIEPGTYEQYF. CDR3 bases: TGTGCCAGTAGTATCGAGCCAGGGACCTACGAGCAGTACTTC.

The chain combines TRBV10-2 with TRBJ2-3; D perhaps matches TRBD2 (5 bases). The CDR3 spans 18 residues. Germline lookup yields CDR1 WSHSY and CDR2 SAAADI. The V and J ends lost 2 bases and 5 bases respectively, with 23 bases between them. The CDR3 protein is CASSEPTTTSFVQDTQYF. CDR3 coding DNA: TGCGCCAGCAGTGAGCCCACCACCACTAGTTTCGTCCAAGATACGCAGTATTTT.

V is TRBV29-1 and J is TRBJ2-7; D remains ambiguous. CDR3 length: 14 residues. Germline V gives CDR1 SQVTM, CDR2 ANQGSEA. V was trimmed by 1 base and J by 0 bases, leaving 10 bases between them. The CDR3 sequence: CSVEGLGSSYEQYF. DNA for the CDR3: TGCAGCGTTGAAGGTTTGGGTAGCTCCTACGAGCAGTACTTC.

The genes are TRBV15 and TRBJ2-5; 9 nucleotides align to TRBD2. Germline CDR1 is LNHNV and CDR2 is YYDKDF (reference sequence). This CDR3 has 16 amino acids. J lost 7 bases, V lost 5 bases, and 14 bases had no gene match. The CDR3 region has the DNA TGTGCCACCAGCCCAATGGGCAGCGGGGGGTTCGGGACCCAGTACTTC. This gives the protein CATSPMGSGGFGTQYF.

The rearrangement uses TRBV25-1 and TRBJ1-4; D is undetermined. V was cut by 0 bases and J by 4 bases, with 12 bases left in between. From germline, CDR1 is MGHDK and CDR2 SYGVNS. The CDR3 has 16 amino acids. CDR3 DNA: TGTGCCAGCAGTGAATATGGGAACAGTTATAATGAAAAACTGTTTTTT. It translates to CASSEYGNSYNEKLFF.

V usage is TRBV5-6 and J usage is TRBJ2-7; D may be TRBD1 or TRBD2 (6 bases each). The CDR3 runs to 13 residues. The V gene's germline CDR1 is SGHDT and CDR2 YYEEEE. Trimming left V 4 bases short and J 0 bases short, with 8 bases between. CDR3 nucleotide sequence: TGTGCCAGCAGCAGGGGGGACTCCTACGAGCAGTACTTC. Translated, it gives CASSRGDSYEQYF. The variable domain in full, with the rest retrieved from reference TRBV5-6 and TRBJ2-7, is DAGVTQSPTHLIKTRGQQVTLRCSPKSGHDTVSWYQQALGQGPQFIFQYYEEEERQRGNFPDRFSGHQFPNYSSELNVNALLLGDSALYLCASSRGDSYEQYFGPGTRLTVT.